A single sample is the source of the 22 T cell receptor beta chains below, sequenced in a study of T cells in women clearing cervical HPV infection. This table comes from immunoSEQ multiplex PCR, and its TCRdb copy is limited to in-frame clones, with some not included. The data show around 39,000 clones, and the top ten clones hold 4.5% to 6%. Sequencing used blood buffy coat. The origin of the receptors is a woman between 18 and 75 years old with a cervical HPV16 infection that either progressed to CIN3+ or cleared (not recorded which).

A word on this clone: From the germline J gene comes the end of the CDR3, since the read stops 3 residues before it. This chain uses TRBV7-9 with TRBJ1-2; 7 bases agree with TRBD1. Germline V gene data show CDR1 as SEHNR and CDR2 as FQNEAQ (reference sequence). This CDR3 region has 14 residues. CDR3 DNA, as far as it was read: TGTGCCAGCAGTTCCCAGGGGGGCCCCGTCGAC. Translation: CASSSQGGPVD. The full CDR3 sequence reads CASSSQGGPVDYTF.

Comments on this clone: The CDR3 end lies 3 residues beyond the end of the read and is filled in from the germline J gene. The J gene is TRBJ1-3, the V gene TRBV6-2 or TRBV6-3; no reliable D call. Per germline, CDR1 MNHEY and CDR2 SVGEGT. This CDR3 is built from 15 residues. Trimming took off 7 bases at V and 0 bases at J, with 13 bases between the two ends. CDR3 DNA, as far as it was read: TGTGCCAGCAAAGAATCGTTCAGCTCTGGAAACACC. Protein: CASKESFSSGNT. The full CDR3 protein is CASKESFSSGNTIYF.

Details on this clone: The sequenced fragment ends 3 residues before the CDR3 boundary, so the rest is inferred from the germline J gene. V is TRBV30 and J is TRBJ1-5, with 7 positions matching TRBD1. Losses at the gene ends were 7 bases for V and 6 bases for J; bases not matched to a gene: 9. This CDR3 has 13 residues. Germline V lookup: CDR1 GTSNPN, CDR2 SVGIG (reference sequence). CDR3 DNA, as far as it was read: TGTGCCTTTGCAGGGGGTCGTACTCAGCCC. This codes for CAFAGGRTQP. The full-length CDR3 reads as CAFAGGRTQPQHF.

Concerning this clone: The CDR3 goes on 3 residues after the read ends, and that part is filled in from the germline J gene. This chain uses TRBV19 with TRBJ1-2; D is unclear. Germline CDR1 LNHDA, CDR2 SQIVND (reference sequence). The CDR3 contains 17 residues. The DNA read from the CDR3 is TGTGCCAGTAGTATAGGAGAGGCGGGCTACGACTACAATGAC. Translation: CASSIGEAGYDYND. The whole CDR3 reads CASSIGEAGYDYNDYTF.

Concerning this clone: The CDR3 extends 3 residues past the end of the read, so its final part is completed from the germline J gene. The chain combines TRBV29-1 with TRBJ2-1, with a tentative D call TRBD1 (6 bases). The V end was cut by 0 bases, the J end by 5 bases, with 17 bases between. The CDR3 consists of 16 residues. Germline V gene data show CDR1 as SQVTM and CDR2 as ANQGSEA. The CDR3 spells CSVEDHTGDRHNEQFF. CDR3 DNA, as far as it was read: TGCAGCGTTGAAGATCACACTGGCGACAGGCACAATGAG.

For this clone: With the read ending 3 residues before the CDR3 end, the germline J gene is used to fill in that end. The V call is TRBV19, the J call TRBJ2-1, with TRBD2 matching 9 bases. CDR1 and CDR2 (germline): LNHDA, SQIVND (reference sequence). With V trimmed by 2 bases and J by 6 bases, 8 bases remained unmatched. This CDR3 has 16 amino acids. The CDR3 is CASSILSGSRFNEQFF. CDR3 bases read: TGTGCCAGTAGTATACTTAGCGGGAGTCGGTTCAATGAG.

A remark on this clone: The read terminates 3 residues ahead of where the CDR3 ends, so the germline J gene completes it. The chain recombines TRBV7-8 with TRBJ2-7, with D tentatively TRBD2 (5 bases). The germline V and J ends were trimmed by 5 bases and 1 base, with 15 bases remaining between them. The length of the CDR3 is 15 residues. Germline CDR1 reads SGHVS; CDR2 reads FQNEAQ. The sequenced part of the CDR3 DNA is TGTGCCAGCAGCCCGAGCGGTAGTGGGTCCTACGAG. Protein: CASSPSGSGSYE. The full CDR3 reads CASSPSGSGSYEQYF.

Details on this clone: The observed sequence ends 3 residues before the CDR3 terminus, with the missing tail filled in from the germline J gene. The chain has TRBV7-9 and TRBJ2-5; D perhaps matches TRBD2 (5 bases). Trimming took off 1 base at V and 5 bases at J, with 11 bases between the two ends. CDR1 is SEHNR and CDR2 is FQNEAQ in the germline V gene (reference sequence). CDR3 length equals 14 residues. The part of the CDR3 DNA that was read is TGTGCCAGCAGCTTAGGTGCGGGTTTCGAGACC. This translates into CASSLGAGFET. The full CDR3 sequence reads CASSLGAGFETQYF.

A word on this clone: The read halts 3 residues ahead of the CDR3 end, with the missing end drawn from the germline J gene. V gene TRBV30 combines with J gene TRBJ2-1, with a tentative D call TRBD1 (6 bases). V was trimmed by 3 bases and J by 4 bases, leaving 10 bases between them. Germline CDR1 reads GTSNPN; CDR2 reads SVGIG (reference sequence). CDR3 length equals 13 residues. The sequenced CDR3 bases are TGTGCCTGGAGACAGGGATCTTACAATGAG. The encoded protein is CAWRQGSYNE. The complete CDR3 protein is CAWRQGSYNEQFF.

The part of the CDR3 DNA that was read is TGCAGTGCTAGATCGGTGGAGAGGGGCGATGAG. Protein product: CSARSVERGDE. The CDR3 as a whole reads CSARSVERGDEQFF. The rearrangement uses TRBV20-1 and TRBJ2-1; D may match TRBD1 or TRBD2 (5 bases each). Read coverage stops 3 residues before the CDR3 terminus; the germline J gene supplies the remainder. CDR3 length equals 14 residues. Trimming stripped 2 bases from V and 8 bases from J, with 16 bases between. In germline, CDR1 is DFQATT, CDR2 SNEGSKA (reference sequence).

About this clone itself: A read error may account for a junction end that differs from germline. The read falls 3 residues short of the CDR3 end, and the missing part is taken from the germline J gene. Other DNA sequences in this sample translate to the same CDR3. V and J are TRBV5-8 and TRBJ1-2; no definite D call. Germline lookup yields CDR1 SGHTS and CDR2 YDEGEE. The CDR3 sequence is 15 residues long. The DNA read from the CDR3 is TGTGCCAGCAGCCCCGGGGTTGTGTCCGCCTATGGT. This codes for CASSPGVVSAYG. In full, the CDR3 reads CASSPGVVSAYGYTF.

As to this clone: The DNA ends 3 residues before the CDR3 does, and the rest of the CDR3 is filled in from the germline J gene. The chain couples TRBV20-1 to TRBJ1-5; 10 bases fit TRBD1. V lost 4 bases to trimming and J lost 4 bases; unmatched junction nucleotides: 13. The CDR3 consists of 17 residues. The germline V gene encodes CDR1 DFQATT and CDR2 SNEGSKA (reference sequence). This CDR3 is CSATVGTGALANQPQHF. Partial CDR3 DNA: TGCAGTGCTACTGTCGGGACAGGGGCTTTAGCTAATCAGCCC.

Points on this clone: The CDR3 goes on 3 residues after the read ends, and that part is filled in from the germline J gene. The J gene is TRBJ2-7, the V gene TRBV7-6, with 11 bases fitting TRBD2. The CDR3 spans 15 residues. V was pared by 1 base and J by 4 bases, with 3 bases of the junction left unmatched. The germline CDR1 and CDR2 sequences are SGHVS and FNYEAQ. Incomplete CDR3 DNA: TGTGCCAGCAGCTTAGGTAGCGGGAGGGAGTACGAG. As protein: CASSLGSGREYE. The whole CDR3 reads CASSLGSGREYEQYF.

In regard to this clone: The read terminates 3 residues before the CDR3 end, so the remaining end is supplied by the germline J gene. The chain employs TRBV19 and TRBJ1-5; TRBD1 matches 7 bases. This CDR3 contains 15 residues. The V segment lost 3 bases and the J segment 7 bases; nucleotides outside the gene matches: 9. Looked up from germline, CDR1 is LNHDA and CDR2 is SQIVND (reference sequence). CDR3 sequence reads: CASSIWVQGRQPQHF. The DNA read from the CDR3 is TGTGCCAGTAGTATTTGGGTACAGGGGCGCCAGCCC.

On this clone: The sequence runs out 3 residues before the end of the CDR3; the remainder is reconstructed from the germline J gene. V and J are TRBV30 and TRBJ1-5; D is ambiguous. The ends were cut back, 2 bases at V and 3 bases at J, with 8 bases in the middle. CDR1 is GTSNPN and CDR2 is SVGIG in the germline V gene (reference sequence). The CDR3 contains 13 residues. The CDR3 sequence: CAWSWAYNQPQHF. The DNA read from the CDR3 is TGTGCCTGGAGTTGGGCCTACAATCAGCCC. Full variable domain (outside the CDR3, taken from reference TRBV30 and TRBJ1-5): SQTIHQWPATLVQPVGSPLSLECTVEGTSNPNLYWYRQAAGRGLQLLFYSVGIGQISSEVPQNLSASRPQDRQFILSSKKLLLSDSGFYLCAWSWAYNQPQHFGDGTRLSIL.

Incomplete CDR3 DNA: TGCAGCGTTGATTGGGGCGTAGGGGACGAG. Translating it yields CSVDWGVGDE. The full CDR3 reads CSVDWGVGDEQYF. The chain links TRBV29-1 to TRBJ2-7, with D maybe TRBD1 (5 bases). The CDR3 goes on 3 residues after the read ends, and that part is filled in from the germline J gene. Germline-derived CDR1 and CDR2 are SQVTM and ANQGSEA. CDR3 length equals 13 residues. V lost 3 bases to trimming and J lost 5 bases, with 14 bases between them.

To note about this clone: The CDR3 end falls 3 residues outside the read, so it is completed with the germline J gene. The chain links TRBV5-6 to TRBJ2-3; 7 nucleotides match TRBD1. The CDR3 runs to 14 residues. The V gene end was trimmed by 4 bases and the J gene end by 2 bases; junction bases not matched to a gene: 4. CDR1 SGHDT and CDR2 YYEEEE come from the germline V gene. The CDR3 here is CASSPGTVTDTQYF. CDR3 DNA (partial): TGTGCCAGCAGCCCCGGGACAGTCACAGATACG.

A note on this clone: The read terminates 3 residues before the CDR3 end, so the remaining end is supplied by the germline J gene. The chain employs TRBV12-3 or TRBV12-4 and TRBJ1-6, with D possibly being TRBD1 (5 bases). The CDR3 is made up of 16 amino acids. V was trimmed by 2 bases and J by 0 bases, leaving 8 bases between them. Partial CDR3 DNA: TGTGCCAGCAGTTTAAGGGGAAGCTCCTATAATTCACCC. Translation: CASSLRGSSYNSP. The whole CDR3 sequence reads CASSLRGSSYNSPLHF.

As to this clone: The read ends 3 residues before the CDR3 terminus; that terminus is restored from the germline J gene. The chain uses TRBV20-1 and TRBJ2-7; D might be TRBD2 (6 bases). The germline gives CDR1 DFQATT, CDR2 SNEGSKA (reference sequence). The CDR3 has 16 amino acids. Deletions cut 4 bases from V and 6 bases from J, with 25 bases between. The CDR3 region is CSATSVVLAGISEQYF. CDR3 DNA, as far as it was read: TGCAGTGCTACTTCCGTCGTACTAGCCGGGATTAGCGAG.

With respect to this clone: Coverage ceases 3 residues before the CDR3 finishes, and the germline J gene fills in the end. J is TRBJ1-4 and V is TRBV2; D is ambiguous. CDR1 and CDR2 (germline): SNHLY, FYNNEI. The CDR3 spans 14 residues. CDR3 sequence: CASSETRSGRKLFF. The part of the CDR3 DNA that was read is TGTGCCAGCAGTGAAACACGTTCGGGGAGGAAA. The full variable domain, with the rest looked up from reference TRBV2 and TRBJ1-4, is EPEVTQTPSHQVTQMGQEVILRCVPISNHLYFYWYRQILGQKVEFLVSFYNNEISEKSEIFDDQFSVERPDGSNFTLKIRSTKLEDSAMYFCASSETRSGRKLFFGSGTQLSVL.

Of note for this clone: The read ends 3 residues before the CDR3 terminus; that terminus is restored from the germline J gene. The chain couples TRBV5-1 to TRBJ2-3; possibly TRBD2 for D (6 bases). Germline V gene lookup returns CDR1 SGHRS and CDR2 YFSETQ. CDR3 length: 16 residues. CDR3 DNA (partial): TGCGCCAGCAGCAGGGAGTTGGACTACCTTGGTTCGACG. It yields the protein CASSRELDYLGST. The whole CDR3 region reads CASSRELDYLGSTQYF.

Concerning this clone: The read falls 3 residues short of the CDR3 end, and the missing part is taken from the germline J gene. The V gene is TRBV20-1, the J gene TRBJ1-5; 8 nucleotides agree with TRBD1. The CDR3 totals 16 residues. V trimming: 0 bases; J trimming: 4 bases; junction bases outside the gene matches: 8. Germline V gene data show CDR1 as DFQATT and CDR2 as SNEGSKA (reference sequence). CDR3 DNA, as far as it was read: TGCAGTGCTAGAGAAGGCAGGGGGCTTGGTAATCAGCCC. Protein product: CSAREGRGLGNQP. The whole CDR3 is CSAREGRGLGNQPQHF.